This T cell receptor (beta chain) was retrieved from a study of early T cells in non-severe SARS-CoV-2 infection. This clonotype was recorded many times. The CDR3 contains 12 residues. Trimming left V 2 bases short and J 5 bases short, with 6 bases between. Germline CDR1 SGHVS, CDR2 FQNEAQ. TCRdb analysed the 5' RACE reads with MiXCR anew, one entry per CDR3 protein. The table has approximately 81,000 distinct CDR3 sequences, around 15% seen once. The chain has TRBV7-8 and TRBJ1-2; unclear D gene. The TCR comes from an adult who was a healthcare worker with PCR-confirmed SARS-CoV-2 infection or an uninfected control (not recorded which). What was sequenced was whole blood. CDR3 in amino acids: CASSLQEYGYTF. For the CDR3, the DNA is TGTGCCAGCAGCTTACAGGAGTATGGCTACACCTTC.